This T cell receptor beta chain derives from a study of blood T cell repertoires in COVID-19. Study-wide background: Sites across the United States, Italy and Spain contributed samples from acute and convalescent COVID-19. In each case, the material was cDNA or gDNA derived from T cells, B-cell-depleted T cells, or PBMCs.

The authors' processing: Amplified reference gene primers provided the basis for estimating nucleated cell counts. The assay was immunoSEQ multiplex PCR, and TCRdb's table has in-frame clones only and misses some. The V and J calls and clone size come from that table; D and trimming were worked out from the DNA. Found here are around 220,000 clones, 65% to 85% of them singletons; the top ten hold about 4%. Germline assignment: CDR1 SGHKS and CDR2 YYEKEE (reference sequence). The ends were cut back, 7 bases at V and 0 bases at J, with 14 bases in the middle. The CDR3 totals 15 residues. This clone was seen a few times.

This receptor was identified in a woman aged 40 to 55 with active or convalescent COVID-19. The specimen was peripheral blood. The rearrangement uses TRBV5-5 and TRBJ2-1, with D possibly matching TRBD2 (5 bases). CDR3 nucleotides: TGTGCCAGCTCGGCGGCGGGCAGCTCCTACAATGAGCAGTTCTTC. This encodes CASSAAGSSYNEQFF. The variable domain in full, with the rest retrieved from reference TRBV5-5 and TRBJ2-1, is DAGVTQSPTHLIKTRGQQVTLRCSPISGHKSVSWYQQVLGQGPQFIFQYYEKEERGRGNFPDRFSARQFPNYSSELNVNALLLGDSALYLCASSAAGSSYNEQFFGPGTRLTVL.